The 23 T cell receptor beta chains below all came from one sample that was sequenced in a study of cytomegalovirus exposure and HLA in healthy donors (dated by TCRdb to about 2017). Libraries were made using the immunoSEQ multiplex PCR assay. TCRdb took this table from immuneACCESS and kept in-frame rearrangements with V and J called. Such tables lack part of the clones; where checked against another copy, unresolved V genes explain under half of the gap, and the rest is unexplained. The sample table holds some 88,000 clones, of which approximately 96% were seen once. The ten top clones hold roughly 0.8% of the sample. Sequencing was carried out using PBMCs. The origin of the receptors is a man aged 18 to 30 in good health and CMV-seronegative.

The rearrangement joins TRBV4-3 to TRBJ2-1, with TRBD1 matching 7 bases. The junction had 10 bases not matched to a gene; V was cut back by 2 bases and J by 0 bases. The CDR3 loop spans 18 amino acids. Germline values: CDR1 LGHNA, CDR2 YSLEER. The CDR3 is CASSQRRGAGGSYNEQFF. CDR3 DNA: TGCGCCAGCAGCCAAAGAAGGGGAGCAGGGGGCTCCTACAATGAGCAGTTCTTC.

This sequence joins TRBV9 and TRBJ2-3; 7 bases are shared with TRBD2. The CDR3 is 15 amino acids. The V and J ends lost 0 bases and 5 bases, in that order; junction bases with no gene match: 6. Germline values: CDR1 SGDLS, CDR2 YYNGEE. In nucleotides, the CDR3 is TGTGCCAGCAGCGTAGTCGCGGGAGCGGGAGATACGCAGTATTTT. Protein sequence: CASSVVAGAGDTQYF.

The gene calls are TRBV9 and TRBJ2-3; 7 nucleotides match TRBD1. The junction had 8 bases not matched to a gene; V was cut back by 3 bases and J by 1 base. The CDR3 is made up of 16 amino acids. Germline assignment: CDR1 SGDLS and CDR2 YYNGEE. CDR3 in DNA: TGTGCCAGCAGCGCAGGGGGATTCAGTGGCACAGATACGCAGTATTTT. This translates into CASSAGGFSGTDTQYF. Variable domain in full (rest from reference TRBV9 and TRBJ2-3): DSGVTQTPKHLITATGQRVTLRCSPRSGDLSVYWYQQSLDQGLQFLIQYYNGEERAKGNILERFSAQQFPDLHSELNLSSLELGDSALYFCASSAGGFSGTDTQYFGPGTRLTVL.

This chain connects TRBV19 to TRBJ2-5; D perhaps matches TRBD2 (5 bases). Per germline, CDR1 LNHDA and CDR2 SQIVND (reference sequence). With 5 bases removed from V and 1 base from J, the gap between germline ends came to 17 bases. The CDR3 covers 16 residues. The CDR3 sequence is CASSDRATSGQETQYF. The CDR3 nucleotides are TGTGCCAGTAGTGATCGGGCCACTAGTGGCCAAGAGACCCAGTACTTC.

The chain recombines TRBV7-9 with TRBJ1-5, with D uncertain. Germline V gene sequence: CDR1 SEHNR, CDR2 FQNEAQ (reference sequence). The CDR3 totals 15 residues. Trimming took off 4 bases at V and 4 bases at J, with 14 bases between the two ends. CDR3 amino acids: CASSSVPGENQPQHF. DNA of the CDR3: TGTGCCAGCAGCTCCGTCCCCGGGGAGAATCAGCCCCAGCATTTT. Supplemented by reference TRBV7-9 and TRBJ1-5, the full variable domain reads DTGVSQNPRHKITKRGQNVTFRCDPISEHNRLYWYRQTLGQGPEFLTYFQNEAQLEKSRLLSDRFSAERPKGSFSTLEIQRTEQGDSAMYLCASSSVPGENQPQHFGDGTRLSIL.

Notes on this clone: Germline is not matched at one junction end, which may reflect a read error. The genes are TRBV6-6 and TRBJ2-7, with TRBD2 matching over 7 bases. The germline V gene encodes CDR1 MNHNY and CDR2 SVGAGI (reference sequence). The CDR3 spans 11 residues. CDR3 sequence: CASRKGRGLSF. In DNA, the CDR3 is TGTGCCAGCAGGAAGGGGAGGGGACTCTCATTC.

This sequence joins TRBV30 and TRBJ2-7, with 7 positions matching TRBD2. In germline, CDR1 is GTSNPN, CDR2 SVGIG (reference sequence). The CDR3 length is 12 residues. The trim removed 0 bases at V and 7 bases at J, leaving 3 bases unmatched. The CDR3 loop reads CAWSVGGREQYF. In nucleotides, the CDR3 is TGTGCCTGGAGTGTCGGGGGGAGGGAGCAGTACTTC.

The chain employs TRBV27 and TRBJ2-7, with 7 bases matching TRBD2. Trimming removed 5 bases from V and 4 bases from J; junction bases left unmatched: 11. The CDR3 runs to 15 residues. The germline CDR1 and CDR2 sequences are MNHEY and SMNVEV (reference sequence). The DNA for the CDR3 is TGTGCCAGCAGTATGACCGGGACTACCCGATACGAGCAGTACTTC. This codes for CASSMTGTTRYEQYF.

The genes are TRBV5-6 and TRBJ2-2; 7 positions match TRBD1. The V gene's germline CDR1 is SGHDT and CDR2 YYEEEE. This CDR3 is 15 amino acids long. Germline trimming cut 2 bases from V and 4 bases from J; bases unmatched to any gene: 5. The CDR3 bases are TGTGCCAGCAGCTTACCGACAGGGCCCACCGGGGAGCTGTTTTTT. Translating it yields CASSLPTGPTGELFF. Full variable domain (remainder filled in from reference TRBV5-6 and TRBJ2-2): DAGVTQSPTHLIKTRGQQVTLRCSPKSGHDTVSWYQQALGQGPQFIFQYYEEEERQRGNFPDRFSGHQFPNYSSELNVNALLLGDSALYLCASSLPTGPTGELFFGEGSRLTVL.

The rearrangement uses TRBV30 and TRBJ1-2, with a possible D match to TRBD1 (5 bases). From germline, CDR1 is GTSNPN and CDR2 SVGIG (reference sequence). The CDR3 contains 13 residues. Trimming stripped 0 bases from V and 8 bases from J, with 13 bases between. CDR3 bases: TGTGCCTGGAGTGTAACCAGGGTGGAGGGCTACACCTTC. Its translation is CAWSVTRVEGYTF.

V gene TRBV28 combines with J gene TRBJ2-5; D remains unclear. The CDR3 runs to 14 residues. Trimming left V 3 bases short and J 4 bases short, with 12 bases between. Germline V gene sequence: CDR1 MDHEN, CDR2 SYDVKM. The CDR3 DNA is TGTGCCAGCAGTTTCAGTTCCATTGGAGAGACCCAGTACTTC. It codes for CASSFSSIGETQYF.

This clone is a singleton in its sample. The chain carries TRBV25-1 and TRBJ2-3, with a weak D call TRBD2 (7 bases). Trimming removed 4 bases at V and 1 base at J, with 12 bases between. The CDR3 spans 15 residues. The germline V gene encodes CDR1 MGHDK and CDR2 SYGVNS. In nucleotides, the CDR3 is TGTGCCAGCAGTGGGGGGGGCGGCGGCACAGATACGCAGTATTTT. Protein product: CASSGGGGGTDTQYF.

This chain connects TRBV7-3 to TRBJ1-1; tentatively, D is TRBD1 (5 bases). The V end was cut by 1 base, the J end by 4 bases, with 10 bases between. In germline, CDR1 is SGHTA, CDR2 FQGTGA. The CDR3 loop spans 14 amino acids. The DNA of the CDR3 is TGTGCCAGCAGCTTAATAGCGGGGCCCACTGAAGCTTTCTTT. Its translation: CASSLIAGPTEAFF.

The CDR3, as DNA: TGCGCCACTTCCCTCGACCCCGGGGGGGTGTATGGCTACACCTTC. Translating it yields CATSLDPGGVYGYTF. The J gene is TRBJ1-2, the V gene TRBV5-1, with D tentatively TRBD1 (5 bases). V lost 9 bases, J lost 5 bases, and 23 bases lay in between. Germline CDR1 SGHRS, CDR2 YFSETQ. The CDR3 has 15 residues.

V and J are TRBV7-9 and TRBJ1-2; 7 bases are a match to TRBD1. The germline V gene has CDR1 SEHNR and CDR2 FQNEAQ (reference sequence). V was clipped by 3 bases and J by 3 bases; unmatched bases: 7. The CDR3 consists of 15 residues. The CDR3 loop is CASSFPYQGDYGYTF. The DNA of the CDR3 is TGTGCCAGCAGCTTCCCGTATCAGGGGGACTATGGCTACACCTTC. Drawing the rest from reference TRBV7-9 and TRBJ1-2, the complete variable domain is DTGVSQNPRHKITKRGQNVTFRCDPISEHNRLYWYRQTLGQGPEFLTYFQNEAQLEKSRLLSDRFSAERPKGSFSTLEIQRTEQGDSAMYLCASSFPYQGDYGYTFGSGTRLTVV.

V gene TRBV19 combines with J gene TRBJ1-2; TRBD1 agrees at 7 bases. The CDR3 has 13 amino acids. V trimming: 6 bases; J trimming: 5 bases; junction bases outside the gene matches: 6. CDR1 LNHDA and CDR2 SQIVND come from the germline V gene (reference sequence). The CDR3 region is CASSPQGLYGYTF. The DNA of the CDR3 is TGTGCCAGTAGCCCACAGGGGCTTTATGGCTACACCTTC.

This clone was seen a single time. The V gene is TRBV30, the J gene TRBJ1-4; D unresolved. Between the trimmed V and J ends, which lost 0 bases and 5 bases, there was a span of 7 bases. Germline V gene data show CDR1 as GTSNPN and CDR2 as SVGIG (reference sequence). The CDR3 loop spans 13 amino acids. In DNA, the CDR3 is TGTGCCTGGAGTGTACTGAAGAATGAAAAACTGTTTTTT. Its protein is CAWSVLKNEKLFF.

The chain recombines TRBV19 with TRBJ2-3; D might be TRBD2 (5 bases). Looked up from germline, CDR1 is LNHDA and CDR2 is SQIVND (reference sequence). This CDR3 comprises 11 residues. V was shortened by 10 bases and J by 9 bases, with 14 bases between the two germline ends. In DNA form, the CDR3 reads TGTGCCACTACCGAGGGCCTGACGCAGTATTTT. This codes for CATTEGLTQYF. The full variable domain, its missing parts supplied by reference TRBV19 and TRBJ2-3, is DGGITQSPKYLFRKEGQNVTLSCEQNLNHDAMYWYRQDPGQGLRLIYYSQIVNDFQKGDIAEGYSVSREKKESFPLTVTSAQKNPTAFYLCATTEGLTQYFGPGTRLTVL.

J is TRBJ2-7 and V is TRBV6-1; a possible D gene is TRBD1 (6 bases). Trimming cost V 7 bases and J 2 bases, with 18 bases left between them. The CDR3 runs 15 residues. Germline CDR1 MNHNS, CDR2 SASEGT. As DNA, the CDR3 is TGTGCCAGCATGGGATGGGGGCCCGGGACCTACGAGCAGTACGTC. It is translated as CASMGWGPGTYEQYV.

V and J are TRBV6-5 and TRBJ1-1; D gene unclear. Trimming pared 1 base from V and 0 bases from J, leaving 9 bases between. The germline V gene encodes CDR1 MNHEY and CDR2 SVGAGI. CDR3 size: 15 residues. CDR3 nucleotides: TGTGCCAGCAGTTACTACCCAGGCTTGAACACTGAAGCTTTCTTT. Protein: CASSYYPGLNTEAFF.

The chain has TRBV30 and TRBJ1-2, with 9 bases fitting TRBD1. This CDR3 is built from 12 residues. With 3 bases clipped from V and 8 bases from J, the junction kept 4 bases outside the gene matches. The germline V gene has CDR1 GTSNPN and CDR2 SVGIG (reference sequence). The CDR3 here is CAWRQGAQGYTF. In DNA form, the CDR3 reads TGTGCCTGGAGACAGGGGGCACAGGGCTACACCTTC. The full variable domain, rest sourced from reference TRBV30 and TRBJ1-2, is SQTIHQWPATLVQPVGSPLSLECTVEGTSNPNLYWYRQAAGRGLQLLFYSVGIGQISSEVPQNLSASRPQDRQFILSSKKLLLSDSGFYLCAWRQGAQGYTFGSGTRLTVV.

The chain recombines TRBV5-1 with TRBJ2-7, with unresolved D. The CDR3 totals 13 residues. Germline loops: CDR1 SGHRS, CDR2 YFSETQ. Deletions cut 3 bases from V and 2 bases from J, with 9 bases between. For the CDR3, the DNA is TGCGCCAGCAGCTCCCAGGAAGCCTACGAGCAGTACTTC. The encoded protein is CASSSQEAYEQYF.

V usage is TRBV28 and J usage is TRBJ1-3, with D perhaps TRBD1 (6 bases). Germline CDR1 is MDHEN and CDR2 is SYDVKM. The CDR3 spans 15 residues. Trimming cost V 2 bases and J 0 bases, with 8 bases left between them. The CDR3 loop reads CASSLRQVSGNTIYF. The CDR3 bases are TGTGCCAGCAGTTTAAGACAGGTCTCTGGAAACACCATATATTTT.